This TCR beta chain was identified in a study of cytomegalovirus exposure and HLA in healthy donors. Study-wide points: Sequencing probably produced one cluster of sequence variants that were highly shared. After further analysis at a later stage, 15,000 to 20,000 TCR beta sequences were associated with HLA alleles at 0.05 false discovery rate.

PCR amplification relied on 60 Vbeta primers (plus 13 Jbeta primers). Sequencing was performed with immunoSEQ multiplex PCR; in TCRdb, only in-frame clones are kept and a portion is missing. Of 150,000 to 200,000 clones listed, around 80% are singletons. A single count supports this clone. Antigen: not known. V lost 2 bases and J 2 bases, leaving 8 bases between the germline ends. CDR3 size: 13 residues. Per the germline V gene, CDR1 is SGHNT and CDR2 is YYREEE (reference sequence). The receptor's source is a man aged 18 to 30 in good health and CMV-seronegative. Material: PBMCs. V is TRBV5-4 and J is TRBJ2-7; a possible D gene is TRBD1 (6 bases). The CDR3 here is CASSFKGAYEQYF. The CDR3 nucleotides are TGTGCCAGCAGCTTTAAGGGGGCCTACGAGCAGTACTTC.